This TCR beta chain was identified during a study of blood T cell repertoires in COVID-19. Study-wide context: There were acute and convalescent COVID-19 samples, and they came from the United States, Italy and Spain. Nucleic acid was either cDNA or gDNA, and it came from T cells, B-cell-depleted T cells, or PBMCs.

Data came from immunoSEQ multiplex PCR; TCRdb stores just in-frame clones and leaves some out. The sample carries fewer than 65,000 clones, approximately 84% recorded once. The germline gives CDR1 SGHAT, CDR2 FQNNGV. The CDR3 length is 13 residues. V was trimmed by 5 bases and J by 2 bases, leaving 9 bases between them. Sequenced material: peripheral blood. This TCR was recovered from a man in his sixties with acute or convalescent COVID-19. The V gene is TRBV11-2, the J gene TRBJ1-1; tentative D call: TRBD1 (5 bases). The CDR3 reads CASSPGTNTEAFF. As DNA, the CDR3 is TGTGCCAGCAGCCCCGGGACTAACACTGAAGCTTTCTTT.